The text below deals with one TCR beta chain. These data come from a study of blood T cell repertoires in COVID-19. Repertoires were generated with immunoSEQ multiplex PCR, while TCRdb's copy carries only in-frame clones and drops some. In the table there are roughly 120,000 clones, just over 90% of which are singletons. Germline V gives CDR1 SGHTA, CDR2 FQGNSA. The V end was cut by 7 bases, the J end by 5 bases, with 13 bases between. The CDR3 is 13 amino acids. J is TRBJ2-3 and V is TRBV7-2, with a possible D match to TRBD2 (6 bases). This sequence was found in a human donor with active COVID-19. The donor label of this sample is uncertain. The sample consisted of peripheral blood. CDR3: CASKRGSGDTQYF. Written as DNA, the CDR3 is TGTGCCAGCAAAAGAGGTAGCGGAGATACGCAGTATTTT.